What follows are 32 T cell receptor beta chains derived from one specimen sequenced in a study of T cell responses to AZD1222 COVID-19 vaccine. Sequenced by immunoSEQ multiplex PCR; TCRdb stores in-frame clones only, minus some. The table has about 170,000 clones, approximately 90% seen once; the top ten hold approximately 0.97%. Specimen: peripheral blood, collected 28 days after the second AZD1222 dose. These receptors all stem from an adult who received the AZD1222 COVID-19 vaccine.

The V call is TRBV5-1, the J call TRBJ1-6, with D uncertain. The germline V gene has CDR1 SGHRS and CDR2 YFSETQ. Trimming cost V 3 bases and J 9 bases, with 10 bases left between them. This CDR3 contains 13 residues. The CDR3 reads CASSSDMGSPLHF. The CDR3 DNA sequence: TGCGCCAGCAGCTCCGACATGGGTTCACCCCTCCACTTT. Filled out from reference TRBV5-1 and TRBJ1-6, the complete variable domain reads KAGVTQTPRYLIKTRGQQVTLSCSPISGHRSVSWYQQTPGQGLQFLFEYFSETQRNKGNFPGRFSGRQFSNSRSEMNVSTLELGDSALYLCASSSDMGSPLHFGNGTRLTVT.

The chain joins TRBV5-1 to TRBJ1-5; D is unclear. The CDR3 sequence is 13 residues long. The V and J ends lost 2 bases and 5 bases respectively, with 8 bases between them. Germline V gene lookup returns CDR1 SGHRS and CDR2 YFSETQ. CDR3 in DNA: TGCGCCAGCAGCTTCGGTCCCGATCAGCCCCAGCATTTT. The encoded protein is CASSFGPDQPQHF.

The J gene is TRBJ1-5, the V gene TRBV6-1, with a weak D call TRBD1 (5 bases). V gave up 4 bases and J gave up 0 bases, with 13 bases separating them. From germline, CDR1 is MNHNS and CDR2 SASEGT. The CDR3 length is 16 residues. The chain's CDR3 is CASSAGTLRSNQPQHF. The CDR3 coding sequence is TGTGCCAGCAGTGCCGGGACCCTCCGTAGCAATCAGCCCCAGCATTTT.

This chain links TRBV3-1 (or the pseudogene TRBV3-2) with TRBJ1-4, with D tentatively TRBD1 (5 bases). Per the germline V gene, CDR1 is LGHDT and CDR2 is YNNKEL (reference sequence). The CDR3 consists of 13 residues. Trimming removed 7 bases at V and 8 bases at J, with 14 bases between. CDR3 loop: CASTGTPSEKLFF. CDR3 sequence (DNA): TGTGCCAGCACAGGGACTCCCTCCGAAAAACTGTTTTTT.

The rearrangement joins TRBV6-5 to TRBJ2-1; D remains ambiguous. This CDR3 comprises 16 residues. V lost 1 base to trimming and J lost 2 bases, with 12 bases between them. Germline CDR1 reads MNHEY; CDR2 reads SVGAGI. This CDR3 is CASSYFPSSTYNEQFF. CDR3 bases: TGTGCCAGCAGTTACTTTCCGAGTTCTACCTACAATGAGCAGTTCTTC.

This clone has only one observation. The chain employs TRBV2 and TRBJ1-4, with TRBD1 matching over 7 bases. The CDR3 has 15 residues. V dropped 6 bases and J dropped 3; count of bases not matched to a gene: 7. Germline CDR1 reads SNHLY; CDR2 reads FYNNEI. The CDR3 reads CASRGIGTANEKLFF. The CDR3 nucleotides are TGTGCCAGCAGAGGGATTGGGACAGCTAATGAAAAACTGTTTTTT.

CDR3 DNA sequence: TGTGCCAGCAGCTTGGGCCGCTATGGCTACACCTTC. Its protein is CASSLGRYGYTF. The chain combines TRBV7-8 with TRBJ1-2; D remains unclear. Germline assignment: CDR1 SGHVS and CDR2 FQNEAQ. V was shortened by 3 bases and J by 4 bases, with 6 bases between the two germline ends. The CDR3 spans 12 residues.

V usage is TRBV5-1 and J usage is TRBJ2-3; TRBD2 matches at 11 bases. The ends lost 5 bases at V and 3 bases at J; junction bases unmatched: 5. CDR3 length equals 15 residues. Germline V gene data show CDR1 as SGHRS and CDR2 as YFSETQ. CDR3 bases: TGCGCCAGCAGTCCTACTAGCGGGGGTACAGATACGCAGTATTTT. Translating it yields CASSPTSGGTDTQYF.

This chain uses TRBV4-1 with TRBJ1-5; no clear D gene. Germline V gives CDR1 MGHRA, CDR2 YSYEKL. The CDR3 contains 16 residues. The V end lost 3 bases, the J end lost 0 bases, and 12 bases lay between the germline ends. CDR3 nucleotides: TGCGCCAGCAGCCAGATAGGACGGGGTAGCAATCAGCCCCAGCATTTT. Amino acids: CASSQIGRGSNQPQHF.

This clone appeared once. The chain is built from TRBV4-3 and TRBJ2-3, with D possibly being TRBD1 or TRBD2 (5 bases each). This CDR3 is 17 amino acids long. Per the germline V gene, CDR1 is LGHNA and CDR2 is YSLEER. V was trimmed by 1 base and J by 0 bases, leaving 14 bases between them. CDR3 DNA: TGCGCCAGCAGCCAAGCTTTCCGTGGGACGAGCACAGATACGCAGTATTTT. This gives the protein CASSQAFRGTSTDTQYF.

The sample holds a few counts of this clone. CDR3 DNA: TGCGCCAGCAGTCAACAGGGAAATGAGCAGTTCTTC. Translation: CASSQQGNEQFF. The V and J genes are TRBV23-1 and TRBJ2-1, with D perhaps TRBD1 (5 bases). TRBV23-1 is identified as an open reading frame with a role that is uncertain. Trimming stripped 2 bases from V and 7 bases from J, with 6 bases between. CDR3 length: 12 residues.

The V gene is TRBV19, the J gene TRBJ1-2, with D perhaps TRBD1 (5 bases). CDR1 is LNHDA, CDR2 SQIVND, per germline (reference sequence). The CDR3 consists of 12 residues. V gave up 4 bases and J gave up 8 bases, with 11 bases separating them. Here the CDR3 DNA reads TGTGCCAGTAGTAGAGGGACGCCCGGCTACACCTTC. Protein: CASSRGTPGYTF.

The chain links TRBV7-7 to TRBJ2-5; possibly TRBD1 for D (5 bases). Germline-derived CDR1 and CDR2 are SSHAT and FNYEAQ (reference sequence). V gave up 8 bases and J gave up 4 bases, with 14 bases separating them. The CDR3 consists of 13 residues. In DNA form, the CDR3 reads TGTGCCAGCTCGACACGCACAGGAGAGACCCAGTACTTC. Translating it yields CASSTRTGETQYF.

The gene calls are TRBV19 and TRBJ1-2, with D tentatively TRBD1 (5 bases). The CDR3 covers 14 residues. Trimming stripped 7 bases from V and 2 bases from J, with 14 bases between. Germline V lookup: CDR1 LNHDA, CDR2 SQIVND (reference sequence). The CDR3 spells CASTRTSSNYGYTF. The CDR3 coding sequence is TGTGCCAGTACTAGGACATCGTCGAACTATGGCTACACCTTC.

J is TRBJ2-7 and V is TRBV6-5, with D possibly being TRBD1 or TRBD2 (5 bases each). The CDR3 runs to 15 residues. Germline CDR1 and CDR2: MNHEY and SVGAGI. Trimming shortened V by 4 bases and J by 3 bases, and 16 bases separated the two germline ends. The CDR3, as DNA: TGTGCCAGCAGTTCCCGGGACCCCCTTGACTACGAGCAGTACTTC. It translates to CASSSRDPLDYEQYF.

CDR3 protein: CASSQGFSGNTIYF. CDR3 DNA: TGTGCCAGCAGCCAGGGTTTCTCTGGAAACACCATATATTTT. The chain employs TRBV6-5 and TRBJ1-3, with D perhaps TRBD1 (5 bases). The germline CDR1 and CDR2 sequences are MNHEY and SVGAGI. The CDR3 sequence is 14 residues long. The ends were cut back, 6 bases at V and 0 bases at J, with 9 bases in the middle.

V usage is TRBV10-2 and J usage is TRBJ2-6, with D possibly matching TRBD1 (6 bases). The CDR3 runs to 17 residues. Trimming shortened V by 6 bases and J by 0 bases, and 15 bases separated the two germline ends. Germline loops: CDR1 WSHSY, CDR2 SAAADI. The CDR3: CASRSGGSLSGANVLTF. Here the CDR3 DNA reads TGCGCCAGCAGGTCTGGGGGCTCCCTCTCTGGGGCCAACGTCCTGACTTTC.

The chain carries TRBV10-2 and TRBJ1-1, with 8 bases aligning to TRBD1. This CDR3 comprises 15 residues. V shed 3 bases and J 1 base; nucleotides not matched to a gene: 4. Germline V gene sequence: CDR1 WSHSY, CDR2 SAAADI. The chain's CDR3 is CASSDGGTGNTEAFF. The CDR3 region has the DNA TGCGCCAGCAGTGACGGAGGGACAGGGAACACTGAAGCTTTCTTT.

For the CDR3, the DNA is TGTGCCAGCAGCCTAACAGGGAATCAGCCCCAGCATTTT. This encodes CASSLTGNQPQHF. The J gene is TRBJ1-5, the V gene TRBV16, with a weak D call TRBD1 (6 bases). Germline V gene sequence: CDR1 KGHSY, CDR2 FQNENV. The V gene lost 4 bases and the J gene lost 4 bases, with 8 bases spanning the gap. The CDR3 consists of 13 residues.

The chain is built from TRBV27 and TRBJ2-7, with D possibly being TRBD2 (5 bases). The V end lost 5 bases, the J end lost 0 bases, and 11 bases lay between the germline ends. Germline V CDR1 and CDR2: MNHEY, SMNVEV (reference sequence). This CDR3 contains 14 residues. The CDR3 coding sequence is TGTGCCAGCAGTCCGGGATCAGCCTCCTACGAGCAGTACTTC. It encodes CASSPGSASYEQYF.

The chain joins TRBV28 to TRBJ1-1; tentatively, D is TRBD1 (6 bases). Germline V CDR1 and CDR2: MDHEN, SYDVKM. V lost 5 bases, J lost 3 bases, and 16 bases lay in between. CDR3 length: 15 residues. This CDR3 is CASSPQGRRDTEAFF. The DNA for the CDR3 is TGTGCCAGCAGTCCTCAGGGGAGGAGAGACACTGAAGCTTTCTTT.

J is TRBJ1-1 and V is TRBV12-3 or TRBV12-4; D remains ambiguous. The V end was cut by 4 bases, the J end by 6 bases, with 12 bases between. The CDR3 runs to 13 residues. In DNA form, the CDR3 reads TGTGCCAGCAGTTCTCGTCCCCGTCCTGAAGCTTTCTTT. This codes for CASSSRPRPEAFF.

This clone has a handful of counts. The chain carries TRBV19 and TRBJ1-1; no definite D call. Germline V CDR1 and CDR2: LNHDA, SQIVND (reference sequence). Trimming pared 1 base from V and 1 base from J, leaving 7 bases between. This CDR3 is built from 14 residues. The CDR3 DNA reads TGTGCCAGTAGTATAGGTTGGAGGAACACTGAAGCTTTCTTT. Protein product: CASSIGWRNTEAFF.

This clone is a singleton in its sample. The chain carries TRBV25-1 and TRBJ2-5, with D uncertain. The CDR3 consists of 12 residues. V was cut by 3 bases and J by 7 bases, with 9 bases left in between. Per germline, CDR1 MGHDK and CDR2 SYGVNS. CDR3 in amino acids: CASSESLATQYF. CDR3 nucleotide sequence: TGTGCCAGCAGTGAGAGTCTGGCGACCCAGTACTTC.

In this sample, this clone turned up once. The chain has TRBV29-1 and TRBJ1-2; D may be TRBD1 (6 bases). There are 12 residues in the CDR3. V was clipped by 7 bases and J by 3 bases, with 12 bases between them. Germline CDR1 reads SQVTM; CDR2 reads ANQGSEA. CDR3 DNA: TGCAGCGCTGAGGACAGCTACTATGGCTACACCTTC. The encoded protein is CSAEDSYYGYTF.

The J gene is TRBJ2-1, the V gene TRBV6-5, with TRBD2 matching 9 bases. The CDR3 sequence is 15 residues long. V shed 6 bases, J shed 6 bases, and the junction held 9 bases outside the gene matches. The V gene's germline CDR1 is MNHEY and CDR2 SVGAGI. The CDR3 spells CASSVLAGPSNEQFF. The DNA for the CDR3 is TGTGCCAGCAGCGTCCTAGCGGGGCCCTCCAATGAGCAGTTCTTC.

This clone has only one observation. V is TRBV6-2 or TRBV6-3 and J is TRBJ1-1; the match to TRBD1 covers 9 bases. With 4 bases clipped from V and 3 bases from J, the junction kept 9 bases outside the gene matches. Germline CDR1 is MNHEY and CDR2 is SVGEGT. The CDR3 covers 16 residues. The CDR3 loop reads CASSSAGTGSDTEAFF. CDR3 coding DNA: TGTGCCAGCAGTTCGGCCGGGACAGGGTCGGACACTGAAGCTTTCTTT.

The genes are TRBV6-4 and TRBJ2-7; tentative D call: TRBD1 (5 bases). Trimming left V 0 bases short and J 0 bases short, with 18 bases between. There are 18 residues in the CDR3. The V gene's germline CDR1 is MRHNA and CDR2 SNTAGT. CDR3 nucleotides: TGTGCCAGCAGTGACTCGAAAGGTAGCCAGGGCCCCTCCTACGAGCAGTACTTC. Translated, it gives CASSDSKGSQGPSYEQYF.

The chain links TRBV11-3 to TRBJ2-1; no definite D call. Germline CDR1 and CDR2: SGHNT and YENEEA. Trimming took 0 bases from V and 4 from J, leaving 4 bases between them. The CDR3 loop spans 13 amino acids. CDR3 sequence: CASSLDPYNEQFF. In nucleotides, the CDR3 is TGTGCCAGCAGCTTAGATCCGTACAATGAGCAGTTCTTC. The variable domain in full, completed from reference TRBV11-3 and TRBJ2-1, reads EAGVVQSPRYKIIEKKQPVAFWCNPISGHNTLYWYLQNLGQGPELLIRYENEEAVDDSQLPKDRFSAERLKGVDSTLKIQPAELGDSAVYLCASSLDPYNEQFFGPGTRLTVL.

The V gene is TRBV2, the J gene TRBJ1-1; weak D call: TRBD1 (5 bases). The CDR3 has 15 residues. Germline values: CDR1 SNHLY, CDR2 FYNNEI. Trimming removed 4 bases from V and 11 bases from J, with 23 bases in between. As DNA, the CDR3 is TGTGCCAGCAGTGGGTCGGGGCTTCGGAGCTTTCGCGCTTTCTTT. This codes for CASSGSGLRSFRAFF.

The chain joins TRBV12-5 to TRBJ1-2, with 7 bases matching TRBD1. With V trimmed by 2 bases and J by 4 bases, 7 bases remained unmatched. The CDR3 is 15 residues long. Germline CDR1 is LGHNT and CDR2 is FRNRAP. The CDR3 loop reads CASGLMGAGGYGYTF. CDR3 bases: TGTGCTAGTGGTTTGATGGGGGCAGGGGGCTATGGCTACACCTTC.

This clone was seen a single time. The chain joins TRBV6-5 to TRBJ1-1, with 8 bases lining up with TRBD1. Unmatched junction bases numbered 5, after V lost 7 bases and J lost 1 base. Germline loops: CDR1 MNHEY, CDR2 SVGAGI. The CDR3 has 14 residues. CDR3 DNA sequence: TGTGCCAGCACCGCGGGGACAGGGAACACTGAAGCTTTCTTT. It translates to CASTAGTGNTEAFF.